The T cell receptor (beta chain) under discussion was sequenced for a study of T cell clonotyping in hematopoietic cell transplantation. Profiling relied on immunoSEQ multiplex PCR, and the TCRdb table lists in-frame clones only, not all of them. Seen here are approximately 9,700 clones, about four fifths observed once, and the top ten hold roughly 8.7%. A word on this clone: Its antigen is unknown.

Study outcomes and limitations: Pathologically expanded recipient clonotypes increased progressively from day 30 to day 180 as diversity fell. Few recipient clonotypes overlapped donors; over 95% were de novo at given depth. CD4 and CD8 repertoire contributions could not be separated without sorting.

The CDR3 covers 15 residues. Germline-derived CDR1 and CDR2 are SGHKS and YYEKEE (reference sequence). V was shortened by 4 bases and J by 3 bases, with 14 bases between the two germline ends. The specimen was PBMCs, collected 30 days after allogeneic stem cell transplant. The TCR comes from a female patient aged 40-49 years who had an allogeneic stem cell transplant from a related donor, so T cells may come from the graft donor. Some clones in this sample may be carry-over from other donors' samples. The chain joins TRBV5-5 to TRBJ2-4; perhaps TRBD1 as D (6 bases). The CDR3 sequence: CASSQTDSSKNIQYF. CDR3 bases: TGTGCCAGCAGCCAGACGGACAGCAGCAAAAACATTCAGTACTTC. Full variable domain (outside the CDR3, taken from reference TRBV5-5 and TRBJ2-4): DAGVTQSPTHLIKTRGQQVTLRCSPISGHKSVSWYQQVLGQGPQFIFQYYEKEERGRGNFPDRFSARQFPNYSSELNVNALLLGDSALYLCASSQTDSSKNIQYFGAGTRLSVL.